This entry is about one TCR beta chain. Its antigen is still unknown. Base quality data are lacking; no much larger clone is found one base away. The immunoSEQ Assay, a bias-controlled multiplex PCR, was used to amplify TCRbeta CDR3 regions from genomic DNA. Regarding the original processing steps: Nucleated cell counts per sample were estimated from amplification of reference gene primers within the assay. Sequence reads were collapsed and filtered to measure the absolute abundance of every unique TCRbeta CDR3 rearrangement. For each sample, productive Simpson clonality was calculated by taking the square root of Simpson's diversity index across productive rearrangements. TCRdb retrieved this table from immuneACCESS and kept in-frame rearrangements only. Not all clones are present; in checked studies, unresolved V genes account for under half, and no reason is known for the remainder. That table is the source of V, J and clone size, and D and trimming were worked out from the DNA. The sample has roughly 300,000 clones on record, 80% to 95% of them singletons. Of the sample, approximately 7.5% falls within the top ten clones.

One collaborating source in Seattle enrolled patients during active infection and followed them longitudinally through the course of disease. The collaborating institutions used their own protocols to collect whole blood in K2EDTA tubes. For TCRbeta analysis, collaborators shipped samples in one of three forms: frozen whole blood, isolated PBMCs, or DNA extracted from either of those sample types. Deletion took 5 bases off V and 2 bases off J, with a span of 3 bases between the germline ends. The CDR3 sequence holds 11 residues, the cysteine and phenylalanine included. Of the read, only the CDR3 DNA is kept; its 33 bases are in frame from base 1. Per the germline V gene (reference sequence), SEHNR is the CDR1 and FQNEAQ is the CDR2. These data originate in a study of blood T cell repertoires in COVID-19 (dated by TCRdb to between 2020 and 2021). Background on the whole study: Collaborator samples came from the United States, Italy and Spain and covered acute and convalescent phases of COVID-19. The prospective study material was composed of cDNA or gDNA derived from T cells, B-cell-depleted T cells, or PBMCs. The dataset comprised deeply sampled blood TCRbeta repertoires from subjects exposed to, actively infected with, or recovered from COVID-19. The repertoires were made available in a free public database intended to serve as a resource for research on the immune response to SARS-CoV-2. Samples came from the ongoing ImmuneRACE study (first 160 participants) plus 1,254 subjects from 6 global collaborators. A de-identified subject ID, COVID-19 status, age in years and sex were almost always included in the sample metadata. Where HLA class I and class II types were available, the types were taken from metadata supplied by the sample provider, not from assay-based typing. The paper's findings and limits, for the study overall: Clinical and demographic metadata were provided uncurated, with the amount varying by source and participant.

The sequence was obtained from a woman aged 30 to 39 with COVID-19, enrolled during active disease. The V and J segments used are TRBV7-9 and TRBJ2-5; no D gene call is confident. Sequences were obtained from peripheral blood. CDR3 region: CASSLQETQYF. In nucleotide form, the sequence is TGTGCCAGCAGCCTACAAGAGACCCAGTACTTC.